The 28 T cell receptor beta chains below all came from one sample that was sequenced in a study of T cells in Graves' hyperthyroidism and ophthalmopathy. TCR beta CDR3 regions were amplified from RNA. TCR CDR3 underwent first-round RT-PCR with the HTBI primer set. Each CDR3 protein is one row after TCRdb ran MiXCR on the multiplex PCR reads. The sample shows about 420,000 distinct CDR3 sequences, 15% to 19% of them seen only once. The material sequenced was blood. Receptor source: a woman under 30 with Graves' hyperthyroidism.

Comments on this clonotype: A read error is possible here, since a much larger clone lies one base away. This sequence joins TRBV7-9 and TRBJ1-1; no reliable D call. Looked up from germline, CDR1 is SEHNR and CDR2 is FQNEAQ (reference sequence). This CDR3 is built from 13 residues. CDR3 sequence reads: CASQITLNTEALF. The DNA for the CDR3 is TGTGCCAGCCAAATCACGTTGAACACTGAAGCTCTCTTT.

This chain uses TRBV28 with TRBJ1-1; D is undetermined. Per the germline V gene, CDR1 is MDHEN and CDR2 is SYDVKM. This CDR3 has 14 amino acids. Trimming removed 7 bases from V and 6 bases from J, with 18 bases in between. The CDR3 nucleotides are TGTGCCAGCACCCCTACGGGCAGGAATCCTGAAGCTTTCTTT. Its translation: CASTPTGRNPEAFF.

This clonotype has a handful of counts. A read error is possible here, since a much larger clone lies one base away. The DNA of the CDR3 is TGTGCCAGCAGCAGAGGGGATCATGGCTACACCTTC. It yields the protein CASSRGDHGYTF. This chain joins TRBV11-1 and TRBJ1-2; possible D gene TRBD1, 5 bases. The length of the CDR3 is 12 residues. V lost 5 bases and J lost 6, with 10 bases in between. In germline, CDR1 is SGHAT, CDR2 FQDESV (reference sequence).

This clonotype has a handful of counts. The chain couples TRBV6-4 to TRBJ1-1; 7 nucleotides align to TRBD1. CDR3 size: 14 residues. Germline CDR1 MRHNA, CDR2 SNTAGT. The V segment lost 4 bases and the J segment 5 bases; nucleotides outside the gene matches: 7. The CDR3 bases are TGTGCCAGCAGTGTTGGCGGGACAGCAACTGAAGCTTTCTTT. It translates to CASSVGGTATEAFF.

The chain couples TRBV29-1 to TRBJ1-6, with D perhaps TRBD1 (5 bases). Trimming shortened V by 5 bases and J by 5 bases, and 16 bases separated the two germline ends. Germline assignment: CDR1 SQVTM and CDR2 ANQGSEA. The CDR3 runs to 15 residues. CDR3 sequence reads: CSVRVEGLNNSPLHF. In nucleotides, the CDR3 is TGCAGCGTTAGAGTTGAGGGACTCAATAATTCACCCCTCCACTTT.

This clonotype was seen a few times. The chain combines TRBV9 with TRBJ2-6; TRBD2 might be the D (6 bases). Germline V gives CDR1 SGDLS, CDR2 YYNGEE. The ends were cut back, 3 bases at V and 9 bases at J, with 19 bases in the middle. This CDR3 is built from 16 residues. The CDR3 DNA follows: TGTGCCAGCAGCGAGGGAGGAGCTAGTGCGCTCAACGTCCTGACTTTC. Its protein product is CASSEGGASALNVLTF.

This clonotype came up a few times. The chain joins TRBV18 to TRBJ1-3; TRBD1 matches 7 bases. Unmatched junction bases numbered 3, after V lost 2 bases and J lost 2 bases. Per germline, CDR1 KGHSH and CDR2 LQKENI. The CDR3 runs to 15 residues. CDR3 sequence (DNA): TGTGCCAGCTCACCAGCAGGGGGGCCTGGAAACACCATATATTTT. Translation gives CASSPAGGPGNTIYF.

This clonotype was counted a few times. The chain couples TRBV28 to TRBJ1-4; 12 bases agree with TRBD1. Per the germline V gene, CDR1 is MDHEN and CDR2 is SYDVKM. V trimming: 3 bases; J trimming: 11 bases; junction bases outside the gene matches: 7. CDR3 length: 15 amino acids. CDR3 bases: TGTGCCAGCAGTTTCCCCGGGACAGGGGGCGCGAAACTGTTTTTT. Its protein is CASSFPGTGGAKLFF. Full variable domain (outside the CDR3, taken from reference TRBV28 and TRBJ1-4): DVKVTQSSRYLVKRTGEKVFLECVQDMDHENMFWYRQDPGLGLRLIYFSYDVKMKEKGDIPEGYSVSREKKERFSLILESASTNQTSMYLCASSFPGTGGAKLFFGSGTQLSVL.

The chain is built from TRBV20-1 and TRBJ2-5, with 8 bases matching TRBD2. This CDR3 has 12 amino acids. J lost 11 bases, V lost 2 bases, and 7 bases had no gene match. The germline V gene encodes CDR1 DFQATT and CDR2 SNEGSKA (reference sequence). Here the CDR3 reads CSARITGGLQYF. CDR3 nucleotides: TGCAGTGCTAGAATCACGGGAGGGCTTCAGTACTTC.

This chain's CDR3 is CASQRSGQNEKLFF. CDR3 sequence (DNA): TGTGCCAGCCAAAGATCGGGACAGAATGAAAAACTGTTTTTT. V and J are TRBV12-3 or TRBV12-4 and TRBJ1-4; 7 bases fit TRBD1. The CDR3 sequence is 14 residues long. Losses at the gene ends were 8 bases for V and 5 bases for J; bases not matched to a gene: 8.

This clonotype appeared a few times. This chain connects TRBV20-1 to TRBJ1-2; unclear D gene. V was shortened by 5 bases and J by 4 bases, with 17 bases between the two germline ends. The CDR3 totals 14 residues. Per germline, CDR1 DFQATT and CDR2 SNEGSKA (reference sequence). The CDR3 nucleotides are TGCAGTGCTCGGGCGGCAGAACGACTCTATGGCTACACCTTC. This codes for CSARAAERLYGYTF.

This clonotype was seen ten or more times. The V and J genes are TRBV15 and TRBJ1-1; tentatively, D is TRBD1 (5 bases). Germline CDR1 reads LNHNV; CDR2 reads YYDKDF (reference sequence). The CDR3 runs to 16 residues. Trimming pared 1 base from V and 1 base from J, leaving 13 bases between. The CDR3 DNA is TGTGCCACCAGCAGAGGGAGACAGACAGCGAACACTGAAGCTTTCTTT. Translating gives CATSRGRQTANTEAFF.

With regard to this clonotype: This may be a read error, as it is one base from a much larger clone. The genes are TRBV5-6 and TRBJ2-3, with D hard to call. V lost 2 bases and J 4 bases, leaving 11 bases between the germline ends. This CDR3 contains 14 residues. In germline, CDR1 is SGHDT, CDR2 YYEEEE. This CDR3 is CASSFGVGPDTQYF. The CDR3 coding sequence is TGTGCCAGCAGCTTTGGGGTCGGCCCAGATACGCAGTATTTT.

The chain employs TRBV9 and TRBJ1-1; possibly TRBD1 for D (5 bases). CDR3 length: 16 amino acids. Looked up from germline, CDR1 is SGDLS and CDR2 is YYNGEE. Trimming took off 0 bases at V and 5 bases at J, with 17 bases between the two ends. Here the CDR3 reads CASSVEPSGIGTEAFF. The CDR3 nucleotides are TGTGCCAGCAGCGTAGAACCCTCAGGGATCGGGACTGAAGCTTTCTTT.

The chain couples TRBV25-1 to TRBJ2-7; 9 bases fit TRBD1. Trimming removed 9 bases from V and 5 bases from J; junction bases left unmatched: 14. The CDR3 runs to 15 residues. Germline V gene sequence: CDR1 MGHDK, CDR2 SYGVNS. The CDR3 loop reads CASTPPGTGYDEQYF. CDR3 DNA: TGTGCCAGTACACCTCCCGGGACAGGGTACGACGAGCAGTACTTC.

The chain employs TRBV19 and TRBJ2-1, with D uncertain. The germline CDR1 and CDR2 sequences are LNHDA and SQIVND (reference sequence). The CDR3 is 15 residues long. V dropped 6 bases and J dropped 2 bases, with 14 bases sitting between them. CDR3 sequence (DNA): TGTGCCAGTAGACCATACAGTCCTCCCTACAATGAGCAGTTCTTC. Protein product: CASRPYSPPYNEQFF.

V gene TRBV20-1 combines with J gene TRBJ1-1, with D unclear. With 0 bases removed from V and 0 bases from J, the gap between germline ends came to 17 bases. Germline values: CDR1 DFQATT, CDR2 SNEGSKA (reference sequence). The length of the CDR3 is 17 residues. In nucleotides, the CDR3 is TGCAGTGCTAGAGAACCGGTTGGCGATGGGTTGAACACTGAAGCTTTCTTT. Protein: CSAREPVGDGLNTEAFF.

Ten or more counts support this clonotype. The chain uses TRBV12-3 or TRBV12-4 and TRBJ1-2, with 8 nucleotides matching TRBD1. V shed 7 bases and J 2 bases; nucleotides not matched to a gene: 3. The CDR3 has 13 residues. The CDR3, as DNA: TGTGCCAGCACCCGGACAGGGAACTATGGCTACACCTTC. It translates to CASTRTGNYGYTF.

Points on this clonotype: Lacking the conserved final phenylalanine or tryptophan, this CDR3 likely reflects a read error. It is unclear where the CDR3 begins or ends on the DNA, so no DNA is shown, and the CDR3 is as TCRdb lists it. This chain connects TRBV2 to TRBJ2-7; the D call in the table, TRBD1, was not verified against the DNA. CDR1 and CDR2 from the germline V gene are SNHLY and FYNNEI. 12 amino acids form the CDR3, both terminal residues included. CDR3 sequence: CASRDIETGWSL.

Ten or more counts support this clonotype. The rearrangement links TRBV11-2 to TRBJ2-1, with a weak D call TRBD1 (5 bases). The germline V and J ends were trimmed by 5 bases and 8 bases, with 19 bases remaining between them. This CDR3 is 15 amino acids long. Germline values: CDR1 SGHAT, CDR2 FQNNGV. CDR3 nucleotides: TGTGCCAGCAGCCAACGGGTACAGGTAGTTCATGAGCAGTTCTTC. It yields the protein CASSQRVQVVHEQFF.

V and J are TRBV20-1 and TRBJ2-2; possibly TRBD2 for D (7 bases). CDR3 length: 16 residues. The V gene lost 6 bases and the J gene lost 6 bases, with 23 bases spanning the gap. Germline V lookup: CDR1 DFQATT, CDR2 SNEGSKA (reference sequence). The CDR3 here is CSARTRGGGQSGELFF. The CDR3 DNA sequence: TGCAGTGCCAGAACCCGAGGGGGAGGGCAGTCCGGGGAGCTGTTTTTT.

This clonotype was recorded at least ten times. CDR3 residues: CASSFHRVGAGYTF. CDR3 sequence (DNA): TGTGCCAGCAGTTTCCATCGAGTCGGGGCAGGCTACACCTTC. This chain joins TRBV28 and TRBJ1-2, with TRBD1 as a possible D gene (5 bases). V lost 3 bases, J lost 8 bases, and 16 bases lay in between. CDR1 MDHEN and CDR2 SYDVKM come from the germline V gene. This CDR3 contains 14 residues.

This clonotype has ten or more counts. The V and J genes are TRBV6-1 and TRBJ2-7; D gene ambiguous. The CDR3 sequence is 13 residues long. The germline V and J ends were trimmed by 5 bases and 3 bases, with 11 bases remaining between them. Germline CDR1 is MNHNS and CDR2 is SASEGT. CDR3 sequence: CASSQSWSYEQYF. The CDR3 region has the DNA TGTGCCAGCAGTCAAAGCTGGAGCTACGAGCAGTACTTC.

The chain links TRBV2 to TRBJ1-5; TRBD1 aligns across 9 bases. V was pared by 5 bases and J by 8 bases, with 7 bases of the junction left unmatched. CDR3 length: 14 amino acids. Looked up from germline, CDR1 is SNHLY and CDR2 is FYNNEI. The CDR3 coding sequence is TGTGCCAGCAGTAAGACAGGGGGTCGGGAGCCCCAGCATTTT. Protein: CASSKTGGREPQHF. The full variable domain, rest sourced from reference TRBV2 and TRBJ1-5, is EPEVTQTPSHQVTQMGQEVILRCVPISNHLYFYWYRQILGQKVEFLVSFYNNEISEKSEIFDDQFSVERPDGSNFTLKIRSTKLEDSAMYFCASSKTGGREPQHFGDGTRLSIL.

This clonotype came up many times. The chain employs TRBV6-6 and TRBJ2-3; D is unresolved. V was pared by 2 bases and J by 3 bases, with 9 bases between. This CDR3 contains 14 residues. CDR1 is MNHNY, CDR2 SVGAGI, per germline (reference sequence). CDR3 region: CASSYGAWTDTQYF. The DNA for the CDR3 is TGTGCCAGCAGTTACGGTGCGTGGACAGATACGCAGTATTTT.

This clonotype was seen repeatedly, ten times or more. CDR3 region: CAHSQGGLNTEAFF. In DNA, the CDR3 is TGTGCCCATAGCCAGGGGGGCTTGAACACTGAAGCTTTCTTT. The rearrangement uses TRBV7-2 and TRBJ1-1; 7 bases are shared with TRBD1. The CDR3 has 14 amino acids. The ends lost 11 bases at V and 0 bases at J; junction bases unmatched: 9. Germline lookup yields CDR1 SGHTA and CDR2 FQGNSA.

This clonotype was observed at least ten times. This CDR3 is CASSDFGRLDEQYF. Written as DNA, the CDR3 is TGTGCCAGCAGTGATTTCGGACGCCTTGACGAGCAGTACTTC. The rearrangement joins TRBV25-1 to TRBJ2-7; D is uncertain. From germline, CDR1 is MGHDK and CDR2 SYGVNS. Deletions cut 3 bases from V and 5 bases from J, with 14 bases between. This CDR3 spans 14 amino acids.

Ten or more counts support this clonotype. The V gene is TRBV11-2, the J gene TRBJ2-1, with 8 nucleotides matching TRBD2. The J segment lost 7 bases and the V segment lost 5 bases, leaving 16 bases of the junction unmatched. The CDR3 is 17 amino acids. Per germline, CDR1 SGHAT and CDR2 FQNNGV. CDR3 sequence reads: CASSPHYQLAGLNEQFF. The CDR3 DNA follows: TGTGCCAGCAGCCCGCACTATCAGCTAGCGGGTCTGAATGAGCAGTTCTTC.